This TCR beta chain originates from a study of blood T cell repertoires in COVID-19. V was trimmed by 1 base and J by 2 bases, leaving 9 bases between them. Germline lookup yields CDR1 SGHAT and CDR2 FQNNGV. The CDR3 is 14 residues long. The repertoire was sequenced with immunoSEQ multiplex PCR; TCRdb's copy has only in-frame clones and lacks some. The data contain around 300,000 clones, around 90% of them seen just once; the ten biggest clones take up around 2.1%. Source material: peripheral blood. The sequence came from a man aged 18-30 years with active or convalescent COVID-19. The J gene is TRBJ2-7, the V gene TRBV11-2; D possibly corresponds to TRBD2 (5 bases). In DNA form, the CDR3 reads TGTGCCAGCAGCTTAGGGGTGCGGGCCTACGAGCAGTACTTC. It is translated as CASSLGVRAYEQYF.